The present T cell receptor (beta chain) was sequenced within a study of T cells in Graves' hyperthyroidism and ophthalmopathy. This clonotype was seen repeatedly, ten times or more. Its antigen is not identified. Amplification targeted TCR beta CDR3 regions from RNA transcripts. HTBI primers were used for first-round RT-PCR of the TCR CDR3. Via MiXCR, TCRdb re-called the multiplex PCR reads, giving one row per CDR3 protein. Of more than 350,000 distinct CDR3 sequences listed, approximately 18% are singletons. Germline V gene lookup returns CDR1 DFQATT and CDR2 SNEGSKA (reference sequence). V lost 3 bases and J 3 bases, leaving 12 bases between the germline ends. The CDR3 has 13 amino acids. Study-level findings and limits: In the blood, most expanded thyroid clonotypes above 0.001 appeared as well.

Among the patients, aged 18 to 65, hyperthyroidism was newly diagnosed and had lasted under 2 months. Patients having uncontrolled infection, another autoimmune disease, pregnancy or lactation were not included. Clinical symptoms, serum thyroxine, TRAb, thyroid ultrasound and orbital computed tomography informed diagnoses. The sequenced material came from blood. The genes are TRBV20-1 and TRBJ2-7; no reliable D call. The receptor's source is a young woman with Graves' hyperthyroidism that later progressed to Graves' ophthalmopathy. DNA of the CDR3: TGCAGTGCTAGGGGGTCGCAGTACTACGAGCAGTACTTC. It codes for CSARGSQYYEQYF.